This T cell receptor (beta chain) stems from a study of T cell changes during pregnancy in multiple sclerosis. The table lists this clone with a few counts. Generated by immunoSEQ multiplex PCR, the TCRdb table keeps only in-frame clones and is missing some. The table has tens of thousands of clones, about 90% seen once. This CDR3 region has 15 residues. Unmatched junction bases numbered 7, after V lost 5 bases and J lost 4 bases. The germline V gene encodes CDR1 MNHNY and CDR2 SVGAGI (reference sequence). J is TRBJ2-3 and V is TRBV6-6; 9 positions match TRBD2. The sample here was CD4+ T cells from peripheral blood mononuclear cells, taken after pregnancy. The source is a female donor with multiple sclerosis, enrolled in a pregnancy study. CDR3: CASSIRAGGADTQYF. CDR3 DNA sequence: TGTGCCAGCAGTATTCGAGCGGGGGGCGCAGATACGCAGTATTTT.